These 3 T cell receptor beta chains were all obtained from the same sample, sequenced in a study of human T cells and chemical hapten exposure. TCRdb itself ran the RACE reads through MiXCR, one entry per CDR3 protein. The sample includes about 380,000 distinct CDR3 sequences, around 4.8% seen only once; the top ten take about 2.2%. Indicated time point: patch test 1, 2 weeks after DPC sensitization. Specified treatment: therapeutic diphenylcyclopropenone sensitization with weekly scalp DPC. Sample: whole blood, taken in connection with sensitization to the hapten diphenylcyclopropenone (DPC). All receptors come from a woman in her forties or fifties with alopecia areata. Some clones in this sample may be carry-over from other donors' samples.

This clonotype was recorded at least ten times. The chain couples TRBV14 to TRBJ2-5; 10 bases fit TRBD2. CDR3 size: 16 residues. Germline V lookup: CDR1 SGHDN, CDR2 FVKESK. The V segment lost 2 bases and the J segment 6 bases; nucleotides outside the gene matches: 9. The chain's CDR3 is CASSQIGSGGKKTQYF. In DNA, the CDR3 is TGTGCCAGCAGCCAAATAGGTAGCGGGGGGAAAAAGACCCAGTACTTC.

This clonotype was seen ten or more times. This rearrangement joins TRBV6-2 or TRBV6-3 to TRBJ1-6, with TRBD1 matching over 7 bases. The CDR3 is 13 amino acids. Trimming cost V 2 bases and J 10 bases; bases outside gene matches: 2. Germline V lookup: CDR1 MNHEY, CDR2 SVGEGT. CDR3 sequence: CASSYDRESPLHF. DNA for the CDR3: TGTGCCAGCAGTTACGACAGGGAATCACCCCTCCACTTT.

This chain links TRBV20-1 with TRBJ2-1, with TRBD2 matching 9 bases. The CDR3 totals 11 residues. Germline assignment: CDR1 DFQATT and CDR2 SNEGSKA (reference sequence). The CDR3 loop reads CAGLAYNEQFF. DNA of the CDR3: TGCGCGGGACTAGCTTACAATGAGCAGTTCTTC.